A single sample is the source of the 14 T cell receptor beta chains below, sequenced in a study of blood T cell repertoires in COVID-19 (dated by TCRdb to 2020 to 2021). Library construction relied on the immunoSEQ multiplex PCR assay. Here the immuneACCESS table is served through TCRdb, limited to in-frame sequences with V and J called. Missing clones are a known gap in these copies; in checked studies unresolved V genes cover under half, and the rest lacks a known reason. Counted in this sample were 70,000 to 90,000 clones; more than 75% of them appeared once. The ten most abundant clones make up roughly 8% of the sample. The source material was peripheral blood. These receptors all stem from a man older than 75 with active or convalescent COVID-19.

This clone was found once. The chain employs TRBV10-3 and TRBJ1-6; 7 positions match TRBD1. This CDR3 is built from 14 residues. The V and J ends lost 5 bases and 8 bases, in that order; junction bases with no gene match: 6. Germline CDR1 and CDR2: ENHRY and SYGVKD. The CDR3 DNA sequence: TGTGCCATCAGTCAACAGGGGAGAGATTCACCCCTCCACTTT. This translates into CAISQQGRDSPLHF.

The chain couples TRBV6-1 to TRBJ1-2; no firm D call. The CDR3 contains 14 residues. The ends were cut back, 5 bases at V and 4 bases at J, with 14 bases in the middle. Germline V gene sequence: CDR1 MNHNS, CDR2 SASEGT. The chain's CDR3 is CASSLPMEGYGYTF. CDR3 in DNA: TGTGCCAGCAGTTTACCTATGGAGGGCTATGGCTACACCTTC.

The V gene is TRBV7-2, the J gene TRBJ1-6, with D uncertain. Between the trimmed V and J ends, which lost 1 base and 1 base, there was a span of 5 bases. Per germline, CDR1 SGHTA and CDR2 FQGNSA. The length of the CDR3 is 15 residues. In nucleotides, the CDR3 is TGTGCCAGCAGCTTAGTTTCGTCCTATAATTCACCCCTCCACTTT. Its protein is CASSLVSSYNSPLHF.

The chain uses TRBV30 and TRBJ1-2; TRBD1 aligns across 9 bases. Losses at the gene ends were 5 bases for V and 7 bases for J; bases not matched to a gene: 8. Germline CDR1 GTSNPN, CDR2 SVGIG (reference sequence). The CDR3 spans 13 residues. In DNA, the CDR3 is TGTGCCTGGGATTGGACAGGGGAAGCTGGCTACACCTTC. Translated: CAWDWTGEAGYTF.

V is TRBV11-2 and J is TRBJ1-3, with 7 bases lining up with TRBD1. V trimming: 1 base; J trimming: 8 bases; junction bases outside the gene matches: 8. Germline V gene sequence: CDR1 SGHAT, CDR2 FQNNGV. This CDR3 comprises 15 residues. The CDR3 loop is CASSLAGQAVYTIYF. As DNA, the CDR3 is TGTGCCAGCAGCTTAGCCGGACAGGCGGTATACACCATATATTTT.

V is TRBV19 and J is TRBJ2-7, with 8 bases fitting TRBD2. There are 16 residues in the CDR3. Germline-derived CDR1 and CDR2 are LNHDA and SQIVND (reference sequence). Losses at the gene ends were 4 bases for V and 7 bases for J; bases not matched to a gene: 15. CDR3 protein: CASSRGSGSGVREQYV. The CDR3 DNA follows: TGTGCCAGTAGTAGGGGAAGCGGGAGTGGAGTTCGGGAGCAGTACGTC.

The V call is TRBV5-1, the J call TRBJ1-4; perhaps TRBD1 as D (5 bases). Per germline, CDR1 SGHRS and CDR2 YFSETQ. V was clipped by 7 bases and J by 1 base, with 11 bases between them. The CDR3 runs to 14 residues. CDR3 residues: CASGITGTNEKLFF. The DNA for the CDR3 is TGCGCCAGCGGAATCACAGGAACTAATGAAAAACTGTTTTTT. The variable domain in full, completed from reference TRBV5-1 and TRBJ1-4, reads KAGVTQTPRYLIKTRGQQVTLSCSPISGHRSVSWYQQTPGQGLQFLFEYFSETQRNKGNFPGRFSGRQFSNSRSEMNVSTLELGDSALYLCASGITGTNEKLFFGSGTQLSVL.

The J gene is TRBJ1-1, the V gene TRBV19; D gene uncertain. This CDR3 is 15 amino acids long. CDR1 and CDR2 from the germline V gene are LNHDA and SQIVND (reference sequence). V was shortened by 6 bases and J by 0 bases, with 14 bases between the two germline ends. CDR3 region: CASSTQHFLNTEAFF. CDR3 coding DNA: TGTGCCAGTAGCACCCAACATTTTCTGAACACTGAAGCTTTCTTT.

The chain joins TRBV12-5 to TRBJ2-3, with 12 bases that match TRBD2. The CDR3 has 16 amino acids. Trimming took 0 bases from V and 5 from J; bases not matched to a gene: 3. Germline V gene lookup returns CDR1 LGHNT and CDR2 FRNRAP. The CDR3, as DNA: TGTGCTAGTGGTTTGGTACTGGGACTAGCGGGAGATACGCAGTATTTT. Translating gives CASGLVLGLAGDTQYF.

V and J are TRBV11-2 and TRBJ1-1; D ambiguous. Trimming left V 6 bases short and J 0 bases short, with 5 bases between. The CDR3 loop spans 12 amino acids. Germline CDR1 and CDR2: SGHAT and FQNNGV. The CDR3 protein is CASSSMNTEAFF. For the CDR3, the DNA is TGTGCCAGCAGTTCTATGAACACTGAAGCTTTCTTT.

The CDR3 DNA is TGTGCCAGCAGTAGGACAGAATTCAATCAGCCCCAGCATTTT. As protein: CASSRTEFNQPQHF. V usage is TRBV2 and J usage is TRBJ1-5; D is perhaps TRBD1 (6 bases). Trimming left V 5 bases short and J 3 bases short, with 11 bases between. CDR3 length: 14 amino acids. In germline, CDR1 is SNHLY, CDR2 FYNNEI.

The chain joins TRBV5-1 to TRBJ1-2; D perhaps matches TRBD1 (5 bases). The CDR3 loop spans 13 amino acids. CDR1 and CDR2 from the germline V gene are SGHRS and YFSETQ. With 0 bases removed from V and 8 bases from J, the gap between germline ends came to 11 bases. The CDR3 coding sequence is TGCGCCAGCAGCTTGGCCGGGGGGAACGGCTACACCTTC. It specifies CASSLAGGNGYTF.

The chain couples TRBV12-3 or TRBV12-4 to TRBJ2-7; TRBD2 might be the D (6 bases). The CDR3 is 13 residues long. The V end lost 8 bases, the J end lost 5 bases, and 16 bases lay between the germline ends. CDR3 amino acids: CASGRWGLDEQYV. CDR3 nucleotides: TGTGCCAGCGGGAGGTGGGGCTTGGACGAGCAGTACGTC.

This clone was found a few times. The chain combines TRBV13 with TRBJ1-1; 7 bases are shared with TRBD1. With 0 bases clipped from V and 0 bases from J, the junction kept 1 base outside the gene matches. Germline assignment: CDR1 PRHDT and CDR2 FYEKMQ (reference sequence). The CDR3 covers 15 residues. Written as DNA, the CDR3 is TGTGCCAGCAGCTTAGGGGGACAGATGAACACTGAAGCTTTCTTT. Amino acid sequence: CASSLGGQMNTEAFF.